These T cell receptor beta chains were read from a single sample in a study of response to subunit inactivated influenza vaccine. TCRdb re-analysed the RT-PCR reads in MiXCR, keeping a single row per CDR3 protein. The sample yields roughly 710,000 distinct CDR3 sequences, 14% seen once. This specimen consisted of PBMCs from blood, obtained 14 days before vaccination. These receptors originate from a man between 45 and 60 years old who received an inactivated influenza vaccine. Both conserved end residues are part of each CDR3. D genes are given only for firm matches. Size values are once, few and many counts, or a class for expanded clones, and some rows have none.

J gene	V gene	clone size	D gene	CDR3 protein	CDR3 DNA
TRBJ2-5	TRBV2	NA	TRBD1	CASSEGRTGVRRETQYF	TGTGCCAGCAGTGAGGGCCGGACAGGGGTCAGGAGGGAGACCCAGTACTTC
TRBJ2-1	TRBV20-1	NA	TRBD1	CSARAPGQGINEQFF	TGCAGTGCTAGAGCGCCGGGACAGGGGATCAATGAGCAGTTCTTC
TRBJ2-2	TRBV7-6	NA	NA	CASSLGAQPGELFF	TGTGCCAGCAGCTTAGGGGCGCAGCCCGGGGAGCTGTTTTTT
TRBJ2-5	TRBV12-3/TRBV12-4	NA	NA	CASSSRQLGQEETQYF	TGTGCCAGCAGTTCCAGACAGCTGGGACAAGAAGAGACCCAGTACTTC
TRBJ2-1	TRBV27	once	NA	CASSRWEWQSLSEQFF	TGTGCCAGCAGCCGGTGGGAGTGGCAGAGTCTGAGTGAGCAGTTCTTC
TRBJ1-5	TRBV12-3/TRBV12-4	NA	NA	CASSSDGSLVPQHF	TGTGCCAGCAGTTCCGATGGCAGTCTGGTGCCCCAGCATTTT
TRBJ1-4	TRBV5-1	few	TRBD1	CASSLGTGSNEKLFF	TGCGCCAGCAGCTTGGGGACAGGTAGTAATGAAAAACTGTTTTTT
TRBJ1-6	TRBV12-3/TRBV12-4	NA	NA	CASSYSGGRGLHF	TGTGCCAGCAGTTATTCCGGGGGTCGGGGCCTCCACTTT
TRBJ2-5	TRBV5-1	NA	NA	CASSLWVSNQETQYF	TGCGCCAGCAGCTTGTGGGTCAGCAACCAAGAGACCCAGTACTTC
TRBJ2-3	TRBV5-1	NA	NA	CASSSQPGRGTDTQYF	TGCGCCAGCAGCTCTCAACCGGGACGGGGCACAGATACGCAGTATTTT
TRBJ2-5	TRBV11-2	NA	TRBD2	CASSLRSSGGAVQETQYF	TGTGCCAGCAGCCTCCGGTCAAGCGGGGGGGCCGTTCAGGAGACCCAGTACTTC
TRBJ2-3	TRBV18	NA	NA	CASSRDGSRDTQYF	TGTGCCAGCTCACGGGACGGCTCAAGAGATACGCAGTATTTT
TRBJ2-6	TRBV2	many	TRBD2	CASSSGGAGANVLTF	TGTGCCAGCAGTTCTGGGGGGGCTGGGGCCAACGTCCTGACTTTC
TRBJ2-7	TRBV9	NA	TRBD1	CASSTRLDRGGDEQYF	TGTGCCAGCAGCACCCGCCTCGACAGGGGGGGCGACGAGCAGTACTTC
TRBJ1-5	TRBV11-2	NA	NA	CASSLDGLSAMPSNQPQHF	TGTGCCAGCAGCTTAGATGGGCTATCGGCCATGCCTAGCAATCAGCCCCAGCATTTT
TRBJ2-2	TRBV7-2	NA	NA	CASSFELAYTGELFF	TGTGCCAGCAGCTTTGAACTAGCTTACACCGGGGAGCTGTTTTTT
TRBJ2-4	TRBV4-1	many	TRBD2	CASSPGTSGDIAKNIQYF	TGCGCCAGCAGCCCCGGGACTAGCGGGGATATAGCCAAAAACATTCAGTACTTC